This is a list of T cell receptor beta chains from one sample in a study of blood T cell repertoires in COVID-19. Clones were sequenced by immunoSEQ multiplex PCR, and TCRdb holds only the in-frame ones, with some missing. This table holds about 200,000 clones, less than 85% found once. Sequenced: peripheral blood. These TCRs come from a woman between 70 and 85 years old with acute or convalescent COVID-19. Both conserved end residues are part of each CDR3. D genes are given only for firm matches. The size field is filled for only some rows; it gives once, few, many or a size class.

. | TRBJ1-1 | 15 | . | TRBV7-2 | TGTGCCAGCAGCTCACAGTCGGGAAGTGGTCCTGAAGCTTTCTTT | CASSSQSGSGPEAFF
. | TRBJ1-1 | 15 | . | TRBV21-1 | TGTGCCAGCAGCAGGCTAGTTAAACGTTGGACTGAAGCTTTCTTT | CASSRLVKRWTEAFF
. | TRBJ2-5 | 13 | TRBD2 | TRBV5-4 | TGTGCCAGCAGCTTGAGCGGGGGAGAGACCCAGTACTTC | CASSLSGGETQYF
. | TRBJ2-5 | 14 | TRBD2 | TRBV10-2 | TGCGCCAGCAGTGAAAGCGGGAGGATGGAGACCCAGTACTTC | CASSESGRMETQYF
. | TRBJ2-1 | 13 | TRBD2 | TRBV24-1 | TGTGCCACATCCGCGGGGGGGTTCGATGAGCAGTTCTTC | CATSAGGFDEQFF
. | TRBJ1-1 | 13 | TRBD1 | TRBV2 | TGTGCCAGCAGTGACAGGGGGACCACTGAAGCTTTCTTT | CASSDRGTTEAFF
. | TRBJ2-7 | 14 | TRBD1 | TRBV5-1 | TGCGCCAGCAGCAGCACGACAGGGGTCTACGAGCAGTACTTC | CASSSTTGVYEQYF
. | TRBJ2-1 | 18 | TRBD2 | TRBV3-1/TRBV3-2 | TGTGCCAGCAGCCAAGATCTGGCGGGAGGTAGGTCCTACAATGAGCAGTTCTTC | CASSQDLAGGRSYNEQFF
. | TRBJ1-2 | 15 | TRBD1 | TRBV5-6 | TGTGCCAGCAGCTTGGACAGGGGAGAGAACTATGGCTACACCTTC | CASSLDRGENYGYTF
. | TRBJ2-3 | 15 | . | TRBV7-3 | TGTGCCAGCAGCTTAGGGCAGCTTAACACAGATACGCAGTATTTT | CASSLGQLNTDTQYF
. | TRBJ1-1 | 12 | . | TRBV28 | TGTGCCAGCATCGGGGGGAGGAATGAAGCTTTCTTT | CASIGGRNEAFF
. | TRBJ1-5 | 13 | . | TRBV30 | TGTGCCTGGAGCCTTAAAAGCAATCAGCCCCAGCATTTT | CAWSLKSNQPQHF
. | TRBJ1-2 | 16 | . | TRBV7-2 | TGTGCCAGCAGCCCCGATTCGGGGGGGGTAGGTTATGGCTACACCTTC | CASSPDSGGVGYGYTF
medium-sized | TRBJ1-6 | 15 | TRBD1 | TRBV5-1 | TGCGCCAGCAGCTTGGGGGACAGGCATAATTCACCCCTCCACTTT | CASSLGDRHNSPLHF
. | TRBJ2-5 | 16 | . | TRBV28 | TGTGCCAGCACCCCGGCCAATCAGGGTCCCCAAGAGACCCAGTACTTC | CASTPANQGPQETQYF
. | TRBJ1-2 | 13 | . | TRBV3-1/TRBV3-2 | TGTGCCAGCAGCCCAAACAGGGACTATGGCTACACCTTC | CASSPNRDYGYTF
. | TRBJ2-2 | 14 | . | TRBV6-1 | TGTGCCAGCAGTGAGCGGCGAAACACCGGGGAGCTGTTTTTT | CASSERRNTGELFF
few | TRBJ2-1 | 16 | TRBD2 | TRBV7-6 | TGTGCCAGCAGCCCATCTAGCGGGAGCTCCTACAATGAGCAGTTCTTC | CASSPSSGSSYNEQFF
few | TRBJ2-5 | 16 | TRBD2 | TRBV5-1 | TGCGCCAGCAGCTTGGGGGGACTAGCGGACAAAGAGACCCAGTACTTC | CASSLGGLADKETQYF